This TCR beta chain emerged from a study of T cells after yellow fever vaccination. General study points: Abundant clonotypes from the bulk population could get into FACS-sorted repertoires as contaminants. Among all clonotypes, a small share was observed in both CD4 and CD8 compartments.

A few counts support this clonotype. The antigen remains unidentified. A single record per CDR3 protein comes from TCRdb applying MiXCR to the 5' RACE reads. This repertoire shows approximately 330,000 distinct CDR3 sequences, approximately 12% found once; its top ten account for approximately 3.3%. Sequenced material: CD4+ T cells sorted from PBMCs, taken 15 days after the yellow fever booster vaccination. This clonotype was sampled from a man between 18 and 35 years old who received the YFV17D yellow fever vaccine.

CDR3 protein: CATSDLARGHQETQYF. For the CDR3, the DNA is TGTGCCACCAGTGATTTGGCCAGAGGACACCAAGAGACCCAGTACTTC. V and J are TRBV24-1 and TRBJ2-5; D remains unclear. V lost 0 bases to trimming and J lost 0 bases, with 10 bases between them. The germline CDR1 and CDR2 sequences are KGHDR and SFDVKD. CDR3 length equals 16 residues.